Here is one T cell receptor (beta chain) with its context. Its cognate antigen is unknown. This entry is derived from a study of neoadjuvant anti-PD-1 for oral cavity cancer. As for the study in general: Non-progressing patients received a fourth nivolumab dose near day 43, then surgery on days 50-56. The study, taken as a whole, reports: Each response group had just a few patients in TCR analyses. After neoadjuvant nivolumab, PBMC T cell clonality was significantly higher in non-responders than responders. Treg/Th17 ratio rose with pretreatment blood and fell with post-treatment tumor TCRbeta clonality.

This CDR3 is built from 15 residues. V lost 2 bases to trimming and J lost 5 bases; unmatched junction nucleotides: 5. Germline V gene lookup returns CDR1 MNHEY and CDR2 SVGAGI. The data were produced by immunoSEQ multiplex PCR, yet TCRdb's version contains in-frame clones alone and is incomplete. Of approximately 68,000 clones listed, roughly nine tenths are singletons. Time point reported: after neoadjuvant nivolumab, at surgical resection. The clonotype was recovered from a person aged 40 to 85 with oral cavity squamous cell carcinoma. Sequenced material: PBMCs, taken after nivolumab (anti-PD-1) treatment. The chain joins TRBV6-5 to TRBJ2-2; 7 nucleotides line up with TRBD1. The DNA for the CDR3 is TGTGCCAGCAGTTACCTGACAGGGCTAACCGGGGAGCTGTTTTTT. Amino acid sequence: CASSYLTGLTGELFF.